This T cell receptor beta chain was captured in a study of neurological immune-mediated disorders. Study results and limitations: While HTLV-1-associated myelopathy showed the greatest TCR clonal expansion, multiple sclerosis showed the least, falling below healthy controls.

This clonotype has more than one count but fewer than ten. Its antigen is not known. J gave up 8 bases and V 0 bases, and 7 bases lay outside the gene matches. There are 15 residues in the CDR3. CDR1 and CDR2 from the germline V gene are DFQATT and SNEGSKA (reference sequence). Each TCR transcript was tagged with a 10-nucleotide random UMI during 5'RACE. One entry per CDR3 protein, called by TCRdb with MiXCR from the 5' RACE reads. The table shows some 71,000 distinct CDR3 sequences, with 10% occurring only once. Time point specified: longitudinal time-point 1 (baseline). Maryland, USA blood bank volunteers served as healthy controls. The unsorted libraries were prepared from 2 million PBMCs (stored at -80 C).

The sequencing sample was made of PBMCs. This receptor was identified in a young man in good health. V usage is TRBV20-1 and J usage is TRBJ1-4; 9 bases are a match to TRBD1. The CDR3 bases are TGCAGTGCTAGAGATAGAAACAGGGGGCCGGAAAAACTGTTTTTT. Translation gives CSARDRNRGPEKLFF.